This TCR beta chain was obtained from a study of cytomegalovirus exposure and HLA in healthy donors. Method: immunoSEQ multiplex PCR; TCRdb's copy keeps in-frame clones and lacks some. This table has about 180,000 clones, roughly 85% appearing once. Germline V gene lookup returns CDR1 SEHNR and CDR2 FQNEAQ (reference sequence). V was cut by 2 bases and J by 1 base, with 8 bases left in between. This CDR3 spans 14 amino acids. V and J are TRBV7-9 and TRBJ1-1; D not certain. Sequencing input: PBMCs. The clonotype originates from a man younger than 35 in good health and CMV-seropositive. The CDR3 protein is CASSLRTGNTEAFF. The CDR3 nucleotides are TGTGCCAGCAGCTTACGGACTGGGAACACTGAAGCTTTCTTT.